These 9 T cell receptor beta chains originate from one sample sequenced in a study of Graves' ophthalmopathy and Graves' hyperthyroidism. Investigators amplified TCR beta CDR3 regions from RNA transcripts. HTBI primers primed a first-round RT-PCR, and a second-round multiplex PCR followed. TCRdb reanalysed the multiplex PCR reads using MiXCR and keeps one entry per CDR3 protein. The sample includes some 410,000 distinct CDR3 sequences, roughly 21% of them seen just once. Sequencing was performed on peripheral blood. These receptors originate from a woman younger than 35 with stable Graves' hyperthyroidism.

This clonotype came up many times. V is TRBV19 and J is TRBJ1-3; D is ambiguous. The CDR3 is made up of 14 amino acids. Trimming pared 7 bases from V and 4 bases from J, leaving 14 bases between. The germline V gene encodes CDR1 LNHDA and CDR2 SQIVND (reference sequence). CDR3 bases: TGTGCCAGTACCTTCGACACCAAAGGAAACACCATATATTTT. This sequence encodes CASTFDTKGNTIYF.

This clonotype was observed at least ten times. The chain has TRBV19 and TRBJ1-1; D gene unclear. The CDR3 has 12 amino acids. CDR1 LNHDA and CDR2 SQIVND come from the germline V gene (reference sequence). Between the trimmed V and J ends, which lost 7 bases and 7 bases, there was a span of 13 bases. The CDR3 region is CASTRPDGEAFF. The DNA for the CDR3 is TGTGCCAGTACAAGACCAGATGGTGAAGCTTTCTTT.

The CDR3 is CASRGQGTTEAFF. In DNA, the CDR3 is TGTGCCAGTCGAGGACAGGGAACAACTGAAGCTTTCTTT. V usage is TRBV2 and J usage is TRBJ1-1; 8 nucleotides match TRBD1. Germline CDR1 is SNHLY and CDR2 is FYNNEI. CDR3 size: 13 residues. V shed 9 bases and J 5 bases; nucleotides not matched to a gene: 8.

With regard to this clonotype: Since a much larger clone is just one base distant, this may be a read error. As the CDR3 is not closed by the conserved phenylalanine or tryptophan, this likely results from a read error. The CDR3 coding sequence is TGCAGTGCGTCAGGGGAAATCGGCGAGCAGTACTAC. Translation gives CSASGEIGEQYY. V and J are TRBV20-1 and TRBJ2-7; perhaps TRBD1 as D (6 bases). The CDR3 length is 12 residues. V was pared by 6 bases and J by 6 bases, with 15 bases between. CDR1 is DFQATT and CDR2 is SNEGSKA in the germline V gene (reference sequence).

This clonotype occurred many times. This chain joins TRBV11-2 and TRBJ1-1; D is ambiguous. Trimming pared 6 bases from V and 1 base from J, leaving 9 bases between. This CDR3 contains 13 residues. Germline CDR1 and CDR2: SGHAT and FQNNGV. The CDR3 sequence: CASRVTENTEAFF. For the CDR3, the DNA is TGTGCCAGCAGGGTCACAGAGAACACTGAAGCTTTCTTT.

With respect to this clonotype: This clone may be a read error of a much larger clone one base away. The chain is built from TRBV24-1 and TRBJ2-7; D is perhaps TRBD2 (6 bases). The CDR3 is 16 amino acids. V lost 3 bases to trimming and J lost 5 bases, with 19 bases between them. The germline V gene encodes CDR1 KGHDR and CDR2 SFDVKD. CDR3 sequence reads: CATSDTPGLKDDEQYF. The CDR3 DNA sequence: TGTGCCACCAGTGATACTCCGGGACTTAAAGATGACGAGCAGTACTTC.

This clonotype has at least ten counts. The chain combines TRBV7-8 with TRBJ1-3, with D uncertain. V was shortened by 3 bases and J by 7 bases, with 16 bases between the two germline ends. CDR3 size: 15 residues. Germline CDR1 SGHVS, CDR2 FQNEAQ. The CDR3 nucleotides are TGTGCCAGCAGCTTGAGCCAGAACGGCTGGAACACCATATATTTT. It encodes CASSLSQNGWNTIYF.

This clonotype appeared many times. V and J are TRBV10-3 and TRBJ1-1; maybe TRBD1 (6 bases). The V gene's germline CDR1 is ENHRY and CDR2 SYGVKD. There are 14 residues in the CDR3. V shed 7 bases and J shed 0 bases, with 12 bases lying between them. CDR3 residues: CAINPTGMNTEAFF. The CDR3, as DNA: TGTGCCATCAATCCGACAGGAATGAACACTGAAGCTTTCTTT.

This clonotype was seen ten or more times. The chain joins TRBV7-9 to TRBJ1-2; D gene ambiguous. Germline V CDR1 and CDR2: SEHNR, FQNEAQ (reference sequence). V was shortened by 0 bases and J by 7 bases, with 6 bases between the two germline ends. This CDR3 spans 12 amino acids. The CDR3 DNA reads TGTGCCAGCAGCTTAGCAAGCACTGGCTACACCTTC. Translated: CASSLASTGYTF.